These 27 T cell receptor beta chains share one sample of origin, sequenced in a study of blood T cell repertoires in COVID-19. Only in-frame clones appear in the TCRdb table, and some are missing; sequencing was by immunoSEQ multiplex PCR. The table has under 250,000 clones, about 86% seen once. Material for sequencing was peripheral blood. All receptors derive from a man older than 75 with acute or convalescent COVID-19.

J is TRBJ1-5 and V is TRBV19; possibly TRBD1 for D (6 bases). CDR1 and CDR2 (germline): LNHDA, SQIVND (reference sequence). CDR3 length equals 13 residues. The germline V and J ends were trimmed by 5 bases and 7 bases, with 12 bases remaining between them. CDR3 protein: CASSDTGRQPQHF. The CDR3 DNA reads as TGTGCCAGTAGTGATACAGGGCGCCAGCCCCAGCATTTT.

The chain couples TRBV29-1 to TRBJ1-2, with 7 bases that match TRBD1. Germline-derived CDR1 and CDR2 are SQVTM and ANQGSEA. The CDR3 totals 12 residues. With 3 bases clipped from V and 8 bases from J, the junction kept 6 bases outside the gene matches. The CDR3 DNA follows: TGCAGCGTTGATAAGGGGGCAAAGGGCTACACCTTC. Translating it yields CSVDKGAKGYTF.

The J gene is TRBJ2-2, the V gene TRBV7-6; perhaps TRBD1 as D (7 bases). The CDR3 extends over 18 amino acids. Germline V gives CDR1 SGHVS, CDR2 FNYEAQ. Trimming removed 5 bases at V and 3 bases at J, with 22 bases between. CDR3 sequence reads: CASSPLLQGGQDTGELFF. The CDR3 bases are TGTGCCAGCAGCCCCCTCCTCCAGGGGGGCCAGGACACCGGGGAGCTGTTTTTT.

The CDR3 protein is CASSHRQPDRVSYEQYF. The CDR3 bases are TGTGCCAGCAGCCACCGCCAGCCGGACAGGGTTTCCTACGAGCAGTACTTC. The chain has TRBV16 and TRBJ2-7, with TRBD1 matching over 8 bases. The CDR3 spans 17 residues. Germline V CDR1 and CDR2: KGHSY, FQNENV. Trimming cost V 3 bases and J 1 base; bases outside gene matches: 11.

The chain has TRBV7-6 and TRBJ1-4; D ambiguous. The CDR3 length is 17 residues. CDR1 is SGHVS, CDR2 FNYEAQ, per germline. V dropped 1 base and J dropped 2 bases, with 14 bases sitting between them. The CDR3 DNA reads TGTGCCAGCAGCTTAGATCGCGAGGGAATGACTAATGAAAAACTGTTTTTT. Residues: CASSLDREGMTNEKLFF.

V usage is TRBV10-3 and J usage is TRBJ1-1; TRBD1 aligns across 8 bases. Germline V CDR1 and CDR2: ENHRY, SYGVKD. V lost 6 bases and J lost 2; bases outside the gene matches: 5. The CDR3 covers 14 residues. The DNA of the CDR3 is TGTGCCATCAGCAAGGACAGGGATAACACTGAAGCTTTCTTT. It codes for CAISKDRDNTEAFF.

This clone was seen a single time. This chain connects TRBV5-1 to TRBJ2-7, with a possible D match to TRBD1 (5 bases). V gave up 0 bases and J gave up 4 bases, with 5 bases separating them. In germline, CDR1 is SGHRS, CDR2 YFSETQ. The CDR3 spans 12 residues. In nucleotides, the CDR3 is TGCGCCAGCAGCTTGGAGGGGTACGAGCAGTACTTC. Translating it yields CASSLEGYEQYF.

The chain has TRBV7-9 and TRBJ2-5; 9 nucleotides align to TRBD1. The CDR3 contains 15 residues. V lost 2 bases to trimming and J lost 5 bases; unmatched junction nucleotides: 6. Germline CDR1 is SEHNR and CDR2 is FQNEAQ (reference sequence). This CDR3 is CASSLSTGGRETQYF. In nucleotides, the CDR3 is TGTGCCAGCAGCTTATCTACAGGGGGCCGGGAGACCCAGTACTTC.

This sequence joins TRBV6-6 and TRBJ2-1; 10 nucleotides agree with TRBD2. Trimming at V came to 0 bases and at J to 6 bases, leaving 5 bases not matched to a gene. The CDR3 has 16 residues. Germline V gives CDR1 MNHNY, CDR2 SVGAGI (reference sequence). CDR3 sequence: CASSYSSGGFFNEQFF. For the CDR3, the DNA is TGTGCCAGCAGTTACTCTAGCGGGGGGTTCTTCAATGAGCAGTTCTTC.

V usage is TRBV7-2 and J usage is TRBJ1-3, with unresolved D. V was trimmed by 2 bases and J by 4 bases, leaving 18 bases between them. This CDR3 is 17 amino acids long. CDR1 and CDR2 (germline): SGHTA, FQGNSA. CDR3 DNA sequence: TGTGCCAGCAGCTTATTCCGCCGGCGTCGGGAAGGAAACACCATATATTTT. Translation: CASSLFRRRREGNTIYF.

The chain has TRBV7-9 and TRBJ2-6; TRBD1 matches at 10 bases. The CDR3 contains 17 residues. With V trimmed by 1 base and J by 2 bases, 2 bases remained unmatched. Germline lookup yields CDR1 SEHNR and CDR2 FQNEAQ (reference sequence). The CDR3 DNA is TGTGCCAGCAGCTTAGTAGGACAGGGGGCTGGGGCCAACGTCCTGACTTTC. Its protein product is CASSLVGQGAGANVLTF.

This clone has a single count. The V and J genes are TRBV9 and TRBJ2-5; no firm D call. With 2 bases removed from V and 4 bases from J, the gap between germline ends came to 15 bases. Germline CDR1 reads SGDLS; CDR2 reads YYNGEE. The CDR3 length is 15 residues. CDR3 region: CASSVAFAPGETQYF. The CDR3 bases are TGTGCCAGCAGCGTCGCTTTTGCTCCAGGAGAGACCCAGTACTTC.

V and J are TRBV7-2 and TRBJ1-1; D might be TRBD1 (6 bases). The V end lost 3 bases, the J end lost 4 bases, and 15 bases lay between the germline ends. The CDR3 length is 15 residues. Germline assignment: CDR1 SGHTA and CDR2 FQGNSA. The DNA of the CDR3 is TGTGCCAGCAGCTTTAGCTTGGGGGGGCTCACTGAAGCTTTCTTT. The encoded protein is CASSFSLGGLTEAFF.

This chain links TRBV6-2 or TRBV6-3 with TRBJ2-4; D may be TRBD1 (5 bases). Deletions cut 2 bases from V and 7 bases from J, with 9 bases between. Germline values: CDR1 MNHEY, CDR2 SVGEGT. CDR3 size: 13 residues. CDR3 bases: TGTGCCAGCAGTTACAGGGGCGTCAACATTCAGTACTTC. It yields the protein CASSYRGVNIQYF.

The chain combines TRBV2 with TRBJ2-3; 7 nucleotides line up with TRBD1. V lost 6 bases and J lost 4; bases outside the gene matches: 7. Germline lookup yields CDR1 SNHLY and CDR2 FYNNEI. The CDR3 is 14 amino acids. CDR3 region: CASSPRQGSDTQYF. The DNA of the CDR3 is TGTGCCAGCAGCCCCAGACAGGGCTCAGATACGCAGTATTTT.

This rearrangement joins TRBV5-4 to TRBJ2-7; possible D gene TRBD2, 6 bases. V lost 2 bases and J 3 bases, leaving 12 bases between the germline ends. Germline values: CDR1 SGHNT, CDR2 YYREEE (reference sequence). The CDR3 loop spans 14 amino acids. The CDR3 DNA follows: TGTGCCAGCAGCTTAATGGGGGGTAACTACGAGCAGTACTTC. This gives the protein CASSLMGGNYEQYF. The entire variable domain, with the rest obtained from reference TRBV5-4 and TRBJ2-7, is as follows: ETGVTQSPTHLIKTRGQQVTLRCSSQSGHNTVSWYQQALGQGPQFIFQYYREEENGRGNFPPRFSGLQFPNYSSELNVNALELDDSALYLCASSLMGGNYEQYFGPGTRLTVT.

This clone is a singleton in its sample. This sequence joins TRBV9 and TRBJ2-3, with D hard to call. V was pared by 2 bases and J by 3 bases, with 10 bases between. The CDR3 has 14 residues. Germline V CDR1 and CDR2: SGDLS, YYNGEE. Here the CDR3 reads CASSVGGPTDTQYF. The CDR3 DNA is TGTGCCAGCAGCGTCGGCGGTCCGACAGATACGCAGTATTTT.

The rearrangement joins TRBV28 to TRBJ2-2; 12 bases match TRBD1. The length of the CDR3 is 17 residues. Germline CDR1 and CDR2: MDHEN and SYDVKM. J lost 0 bases, V lost 4 bases, and 3 bases had no gene match. In DNA form, the CDR3 reads TGTGCCAGCAGTTCCGGGACAGGGGGCCCGAACACCGGGGAGCTGTTTTTT. It yields the protein CASSSGTGGPNTGELFF.

The chain links TRBV29-1 to TRBJ2-2; 12 bases are a match to TRBD2. The CDR3 consists of 16 residues. The V gene's germline CDR1 is SQVTM and CDR2 ANQGSEA. With V trimmed by 7 bases and J by 1 base, 7 bases remained unmatched. The CDR3: CSATGGLAGNTGELFF. CDR3 bases: TGCAGCGCAACTGGGGGACTAGCGGGGAACACCGGGGAGCTGTTTTTT.

The chain has TRBV28 and TRBJ2-1; TRBD1 matches at 7 bases. CDR1 and CDR2 from the germline V gene are MDHEN and SYDVKM. With 6 bases clipped from V and 5 bases from J, the junction kept 10 bases outside the gene matches. This CDR3 is built from 15 residues. The CDR3 bases are TGTGCCAGCAGCCGCATCTCACAGGGGAACAATGAGCAGTTCTTC. This translates into CASSRISQGNNEQFF.

The chain couples TRBV6-2 or TRBV6-3 to TRBJ1-5; possible D gene TRBD1, 5 bases. The CDR3 loop spans 15 amino acids. Trimming removed 6 bases from V and 0 bases from J, with 12 bases in between. Germline V gives CDR1 MNHEY, CDR2 SVGEGT. CDR3 loop: CASSRQTHSNQPQHF. Written as DNA, the CDR3 is TGTGCCAGCAGCCGACAGACTCATAGCAATCAGCCCCAGCATTTT.

The chain recombines TRBV6-6 with TRBJ2-5; maybe TRBD1 (6 bases). The CDR3 loop spans 14 amino acids. Germline lookup yields CDR1 MNHNY and CDR2 SVGAGI (reference sequence). V was clipped by 5 bases and J by 2 bases, with 12 bases between them. The CDR3 DNA is TGTGCCAGCAGTCCCCCTAGGGGGCAAGAGACCCAGTACTTC. Translating gives CASSPPRGQETQYF.

The chain uses TRBV7-2 and TRBJ1-6, with a weak D call TRBD1 (6 bases). V was trimmed by 0 bases and J by 6 bases, leaving 18 bases between them. Germline V gene sequence: CDR1 SGHTA, CDR2 FQGNSA. The CDR3 extends over 18 amino acids. DNA of the CDR3: TGTGCCAGCAGCTTAGCCTCTGGCCAGACAGGAGTTAATTCACCCCTCCACTTT. As protein: CASSLASGQTGVNSPLHF. Drawing the rest from reference TRBV7-2 and TRBJ1-6, the complete variable domain is GAGVSQSPSNKVTEKGKDVELRCDPISGHTALYWYRQSLGQGLEFLIYFQGNSAPDKSGLPSDRFSAERTGGSVSTLTIQRTQQEDSAVYLCASSLASGQTGVNSPLHFGNGTRLTVT.

The rearrangement links TRBV18 to TRBJ1-6; 9 nucleotides agree with TRBD1. The CDR3 has 14 amino acids. Germline V gives CDR1 KGHSH, CDR2 LQKENI. J lost 8 bases, V lost 8 bases, and 7 bases had no gene match. The CDR3 spells CASADRGTDSPLHF. CDR3 DNA: TGTGCCAGCGCTGACAGGGGGACGGATTCACCCCTCCACTTT.

The DNA of the CDR3 is TGTGCCAGCAGCCAATCGCGACAGGGTTACGAGCAGTACTTC. Residues: CASSQSRQGYEQYF. V is TRBV16 and J is TRBJ2-7; 7 positions agree with TRBD1. Trimming at V came to 0 bases and at J to 4 bases, leaving 3 bases not matched to a gene. The CDR3 runs 14 residues. CDR1 and CDR2 (germline): KGHSY, FQNENV.

The chain combines TRBV2 with TRBJ2-5, with 7 bases fitting TRBD1. J lost 6 bases, V lost 1 base, and 8 bases had no gene match. CDR1 is SNHLY, CDR2 FYNNEI, per germline. CDR3 length equals 15 residues. This CDR3 is CASSEERDSLKTQYF. The DNA for the CDR3 is TGTGCCAGCAGTGAAGAGAGGGACAGTTTGAAGACCCAGTACTTC. Looking up the rest from reference TRBV2 and TRBJ2-5 gives the full variable domain: EPEVTQTPSHQVTQMGQEVILRCVPISNHLYFYWYRQILGQKVEFLVSFYNNEISEKSEIFDDQFSVERPDGSNFTLKIRSTKLEDSAMYFCASSEERDSLKTQYFGPGTRLLVL.

The rearrangement uses TRBV15 and TRBJ1-2; D might be TRBD1 (5 bases). The CDR3 spans 16 residues. Between the trimmed V and J ends, which lost 0 bases and 6 bases, there was a span of 17 bases. The germline gives CDR1 LNHNV, CDR2 YYDKDF (reference sequence). The CDR3 sequence is CATSRDFAGKLDGYTF. In DNA form, the CDR3 reads TGTGCCACCAGCAGAGATTTTGCAGGGAAATTGGATGGCTACACCTTC.